This T cell receptor (beta chain) was recorded in a study of long-term antiretroviral therapy in people with HIV. Running of the v3.0 immunoSEQ assay took place at survey level. Per-sample targets for sequencing were roughly 40,000-55,000 T-cell genomes. Measured with immunoSEQ multiplex PCR; TCRdb has only the in-frame clones, and not every one. The sample lists tens of thousands of clones; more than 65% were seen once. In the United States, treatment was given to all participants with HIV. The germline gives CDR1 SGHTA, CDR2 FQGNSA. V was cut by 1 base and J by 5 bases, with 10 bases left in between. This CDR3 is 14 amino acids long.

The chain has TRBV7-2 and TRBJ2-3, with a tentative D call TRBD2 (5 bases). Sample: unsorted PBMCs, taken less than 2.5 years after starting antiretroviral therapy. This TCR derives from a man aged 35 to 55 with HIV. DNA of the CDR3: TGTGCCAGCAGCTTAGTTGGACTCGTAGATACGCAGTATTTT. Its protein is CASSLVGLVDTQYF.